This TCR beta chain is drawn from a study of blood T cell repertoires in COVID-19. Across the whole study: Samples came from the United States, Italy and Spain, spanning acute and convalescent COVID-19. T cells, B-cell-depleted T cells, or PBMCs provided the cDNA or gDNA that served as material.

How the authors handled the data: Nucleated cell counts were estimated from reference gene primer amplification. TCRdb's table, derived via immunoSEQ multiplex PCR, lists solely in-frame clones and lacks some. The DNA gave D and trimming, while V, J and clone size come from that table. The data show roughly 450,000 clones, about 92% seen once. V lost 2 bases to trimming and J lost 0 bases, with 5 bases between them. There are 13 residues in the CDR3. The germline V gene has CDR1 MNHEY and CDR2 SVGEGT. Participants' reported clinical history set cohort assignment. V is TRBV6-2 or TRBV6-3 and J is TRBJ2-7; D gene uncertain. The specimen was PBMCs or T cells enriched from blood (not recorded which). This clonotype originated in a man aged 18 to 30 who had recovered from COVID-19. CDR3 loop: CASSYPGSYEQYF. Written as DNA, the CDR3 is TGTGCCAGCAGTTACCCCGGCTCCTACGAGCAGTACTTC.